These T cell receptor beta chains were read from a single sample in a study of T cells in Graves' hyperthyroidism and ophthalmopathy. TCRdb processed the multiplex PCR reads anew with MiXCR; each CDR3 protein has one entry. The repertoire consists of 600,000 to 800,000 distinct CDR3 sequences, with 35% occurring once and the leading ten covering less than 35%. Material for sequencing was blood. The receptors derive from a middle-aged woman with Graves' hyperthyroidism. The CDR3 runs from the conserved cysteine through the conserved F or W. The D gene is left open where the match is weak. Not all rows give a size; the values are once, few, many and, for expanded clones, a class.

TRBV29-1,.,many,TRBJ1-1,CKGTGDTEAFF,TGCAAGGGAACTGGGGACACTGAAGCTTTCTTT
TRBV20-1,.,.,TRBJ1-4,CSARDLGLITLGTNEKLFF,TGCAGTGCTAGAGATTTAGGACTCATAACGTTGGGGACTAATGAAAAACTGTTTTTT
TRBV29-1,TRBD2,many,TRBJ2-5,CSVGGAGGETQYF,TGCAGCGTTGGAGGAGCGGGGGGAGAGACCCAGTACTTC
TRBV11-2,.,.,TRBJ2-7,CASGSLNSYERYF,TGTGCCAGCGGTTCATTAAATTCCTACGAGCGGTACTTC
TRBV5-1,.,once,TRBJ2-7,CASSFTGTSSHEQYF,TGCGCCAGCAGCTTTACAGGGACCTCCTCCCACGAGCAGTACTTC
TRBV7-2,TRBD1,.,TRBJ1-4,CASSFWQGGPNEKLFF,TGTGCCAGCAGCTTTTGGCAGGGGGGTCCTAATGAAAAACTGTTTTTT
TRBV6-6,TRBD1,few,TRBJ1-1,CASSSDRDGSAFF,TGTGCCAGCAGTTCTGACAGGGACGGATCGGCTTTCTTT
TRBV12-3/TRBV12-4,TRBD1,.,TRBJ1-6,CASSDRVRDNSPLHF,TGTGCCAGCAGCGACAGGGTTAGGGATAATTCACCCCTCCACTTT
TRBV6-5,.,many,TRBJ1-1,CASSLTLPSHEAFF,TGTGCCAGCAGCCTTACCTTACCATCCCATGAAGCTTTCTTT
TRBV27,TRBD1,.,TRBJ1-1,CASSSAGTGDTEAFF,TGTGCCAGCAGTTCCGCCGGGACAGGGGACACTGAAGCTTTCTTT
TRBV20-1,.,many,TRBJ1-1,CSAHSRGSEAFF,TGCAGTGCTCATTCCAGGGGCTCTGAAGCTTTCTTT